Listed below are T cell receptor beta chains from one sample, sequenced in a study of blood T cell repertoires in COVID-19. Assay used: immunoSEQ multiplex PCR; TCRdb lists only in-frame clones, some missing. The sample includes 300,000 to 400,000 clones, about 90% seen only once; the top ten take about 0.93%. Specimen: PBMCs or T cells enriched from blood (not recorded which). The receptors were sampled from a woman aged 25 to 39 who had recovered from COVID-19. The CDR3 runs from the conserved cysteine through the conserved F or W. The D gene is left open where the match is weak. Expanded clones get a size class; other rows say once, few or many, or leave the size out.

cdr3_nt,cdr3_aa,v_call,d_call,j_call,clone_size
TGTGCCAGCAGTAGGGGAACGGGGGATGGAAACACCATATATTTT,CASSRGTGDGNTIYF,TRBV6-5,NA,TRBJ1-3,NA
TGTGCCAGCAGCTTGGACAGGGTGGAAGCTTTCTTT,CASSLDRVEAFF,TRBV5-4,NA,TRBJ1-1,NA
TGTGCCAGCTCACCACCCTCCGTACAGGACGCTGAAGCTTTCTTT,CASSPPSVQDAEAFF,TRBV18,NA,TRBJ1-1,NA
TGTGCCAGCTCACCTGCAGGGGGGAACACCATATATTTT,CASSPAGGNTIYF,TRBV18,TRBD1,TRBJ1-3,NA
TGTGCCAGCACCCCAGGCAGGGGGCTTAACTATGGCTACACCTTC,CASTPGRGLNYGYTF,TRBV5-5,TRBD1,TRBJ1-2,NA
TGTGCCAGCAGTGAACAGGACACCTCATACGAGCAGTACTTC,CASSEQDTSYEQYF,TRBV2,NA,TRBJ2-7,NA
TGTGCCAGTACACAGGTCCCAGAGACCCAGTACTTC,CASTQVPETQYF,TRBV7-2,NA,TRBJ2-5,NA
TGTGCCAGCAGCTCCCTTGGACAGGGGGCTTCACCCCTCCACTTT,CASSSLGQGASPLHF,TRBV7-2,TRBD1,TRBJ1-6,NA
TGTGCCAGCAGCCCCCCACAGGGCGAGCAGTACTTC,CASSPPQGEQYF,TRBV7-9,NA,TRBJ2-7,NA
TGTGCCATCAAAACGGACAGGGCTAATGAGCAGTTCTTC,CAIKTDRANEQFF,TRBV10-3,TRBD1,TRBJ2-1,NA
TGTGCCAGCAGCTTGGGGAGGGTAACCTACGAGCAGTACTTC,CASSLGRVTYEQYF,TRBV7-6,TRBD2,TRBJ2-7,NA
TGTGCCAGCAGCCTCAGACAGGCTTCAACTAATGAAAAACTGTTTTTT,CASSLRQASTNEKLFF,TRBV2,NA,TRBJ1-4,NA
TGTGCCAGCAGATCGCCGAGGATAGCTGAAGCTTTCTTT,CASRSPRIAEAFF,TRBV3-1/TRBV3-2,NA,TRBJ1-1,NA
TGTGCCAGTAGTGTTTATGGAGGGAGTAAGGCTCAGCCCCAGCATTTT,CASSVYGGSKAQPQHF,TRBV19,NA,TRBJ1-5,NA
TGTGCCAGTAGTACTAGCGGGGGAGTCCGCTACAATGAGCAGTTCTTC,CASSTSGGVRYNEQFF,TRBV19,TRBD2,TRBJ2-1,NA
TGCAGTGCTAGTCACCAGCGGGCCCACAATGAGCAGTTCTTC,CSASHQRAHNEQFF,TRBV20-1,NA,TRBJ2-1,NA
TGTGCCAGCAGTGACGGTAGCCGTGCAGCTTTCTTT,CASSDGSRAAFF,TRBV6-4,NA,TRBJ1-1,NA
TGTGCCAGCGTTCCAGCGGCCAAAAACATTCAGTACTTC,CASVPAAKNIQYF,TRBV6-5,NA,TRBJ2-4,once
TGTGCCAGCAGTTTGAGACAGGGCTACGAGCAGTACTTC,CASSLRQGYEQYF,TRBV12-3/TRBV12-4,TRBD1,TRBJ2-7,NA
TGTGCCAGCAGCCCTCAGAATTCACCCCTCCACTTT,CASSPQNSPLHF,TRBV7-2,NA,TRBJ1-6,NA
TGTGCCAGCAGCTTGACACAGGGTGTCGAGCAGTACTTC,CASSLTQGVEQYF,TRBV5-5,NA,TRBJ2-7,NA
TGTGCCAGCAGCTTGAGGGGACAGGGCCACTATGGCTACACCTTC,CASSLRGQGHYGYTF,TRBV5-8,TRBD1,TRBJ1-2,NA
TGTGCCAGCAGTTATCAGGGCATCCTGAACACTGAAGCTTTCTTT,CASSYQGILNTEAFF,TRBV6-5,NA,TRBJ1-1,NA
TGCGCCAGCAGCCAATATAGCGGGGGGCTGGGGGAGACCCAGTACTTC,CASSQYSGGLGETQYF,TRBV4-1,TRBD2,TRBJ2-5,NA
TGTGCCAGCAGCGCTAGCGATGGGGAGACCCAGTACTTC,CASSASDGETQYF,TRBV5-4,NA,TRBJ2-5,NA
TGTGCCACCAGCAGGGGGGCAGGCAATCAGCCCCAGCATTTT,CATSRGAGNQPQHF,TRBV15,NA,TRBJ1-5,once
TGTGCCTGGACGCTGGGCCCCCCTTGGTTTACCTTC,CAWTLGPPWFTF,TRBV30,NA,TRBJ1-2,NA
TGCGCCAGCAGCCAAGAGAGTGCAGGGGGGCTTAACTATGGCTACACCTTC,CASSQESAGGLNYGYTF,TRBV4-3,TRBD1,TRBJ1-2,once
TGTGCCCTCGGGTCCCTCGGGTATGGCTACACCTTC,CALGSLGYGYTF,TRBV28,NA,TRBJ1-2,NA
TGCAGCGTGATGGGGCCTTACGAGCAGTACTTC,CSVMGPYEQYF,TRBV29-1,NA,TRBJ2-7,once
TGTGCCAGCTCACCCCCCGGACAGGGGGGAGAGACCCAGTACTTC,CASSPPGQGGETQYF,TRBV18,TRBD1,TRBJ2-5,once
TGTGCCACCAGCAGGGGGGGATCGGGCAATCAGCCCCAGCATTTT,CATSRGGSGNQPQHF,TRBV15,NA,TRBJ1-5,NA
TGTGCCAGCAGTACCCTCGGACTAGCGGGGGGGCCCACGGAGACCCAGTACTTC,CASSTLGLAGGPTETQYF,TRBV28,TRBD2,TRBJ2-5,NA
TGTGCCAGCAGTGGGACAGAGGTGCAAAACACCATATATTTT,CASSGTEVQNTIYF,TRBV2,NA,TRBJ1-3,NA
TGTGCCATCAGTGGGACAGCCGCTTCCTACGAGCAGTACTTC,CAISGTAASYEQYF,TRBV10-3,NA,TRBJ2-7,NA